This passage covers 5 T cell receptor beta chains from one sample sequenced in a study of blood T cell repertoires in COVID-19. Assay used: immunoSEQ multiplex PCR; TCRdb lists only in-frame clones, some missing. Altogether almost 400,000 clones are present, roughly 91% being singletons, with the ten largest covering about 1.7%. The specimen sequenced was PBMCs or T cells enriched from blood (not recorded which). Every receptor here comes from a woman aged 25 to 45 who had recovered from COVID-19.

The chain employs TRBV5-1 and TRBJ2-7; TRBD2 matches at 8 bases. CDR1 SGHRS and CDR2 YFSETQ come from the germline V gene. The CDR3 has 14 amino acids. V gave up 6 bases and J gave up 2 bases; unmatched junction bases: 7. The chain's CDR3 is CASTELAGTYEQYF. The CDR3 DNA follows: TGCGCCAGCACCGAGCTAGCGGGCACCTACGAGCAGTACTTC.

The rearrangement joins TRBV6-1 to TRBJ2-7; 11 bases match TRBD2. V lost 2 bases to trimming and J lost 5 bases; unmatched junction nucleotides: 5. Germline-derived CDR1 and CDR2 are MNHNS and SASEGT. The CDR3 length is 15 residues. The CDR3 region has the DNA TGTGCCAGCAGTGAAAAGGCTAGCGGGGGGAACGAGCAGTACTTC. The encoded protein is CASSEKASGGNEQYF.

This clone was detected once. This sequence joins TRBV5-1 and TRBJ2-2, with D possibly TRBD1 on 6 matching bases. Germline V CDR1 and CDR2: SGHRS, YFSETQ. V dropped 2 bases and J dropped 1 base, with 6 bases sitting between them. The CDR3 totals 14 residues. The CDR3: CASSLQGNTGELFF. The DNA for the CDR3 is TGCGCCAGCAGCTTACAGGGGAACACCGGGGAGCTGTTTTTT.

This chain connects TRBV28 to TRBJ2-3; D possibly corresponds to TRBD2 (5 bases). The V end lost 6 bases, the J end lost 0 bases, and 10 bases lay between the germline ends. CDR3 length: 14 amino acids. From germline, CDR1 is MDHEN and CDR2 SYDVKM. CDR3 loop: CASSPRTSTDTQYF. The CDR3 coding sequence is TGTGCCAGCAGCCCTCGGACTAGCACAGATACGCAGTATTTT.

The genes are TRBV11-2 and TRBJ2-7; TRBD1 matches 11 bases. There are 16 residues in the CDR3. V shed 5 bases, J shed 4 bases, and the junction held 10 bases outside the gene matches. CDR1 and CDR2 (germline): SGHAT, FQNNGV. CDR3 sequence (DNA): TGTGCCAGCAGCGATCCATCCGGGACAGGGGGGTACGAGCAGTACTTC. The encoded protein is CASSDPSGTGGYEQYF.